This record looks at one T cell receptor (beta chain) sequence and its context. Its antigen is undetermined. The data were taken from a study of Graves' ophthalmopathy and Graves' hyperthyroidism. This CDR3 contains 14 residues. V was pared by 10 bases and J by 5 bases, with 20 bases between. Ineligible for inclusion were patients with other autoimmune diseases, uncontrolled infections, pregnancy or lactation. A diagnosis was made from clinical symptoms together with serum thyroxine, TRAb, thyroid ultrasound and orbital computed tomography. Study-level findings and limits: Appearing in blood as well were most expanded thyroid clonotypes above 0.001 frequency. The study's model predicted ophthalmopathy progression at 70.59% sensitivity and about 72% specificity.

Amplification targeted the TCR beta CDR3 regions, with RNA transcripts as the source material. A first-round RT-PCR used HTBI primers, followed by a second-round multiplex PCR. TCRdb reprocessed the multiplex PCR reads with MiXCR, giving one entry per CDR3 protein. The sample holds 240,000 or so distinct CDR3 sequences; 45% to 55% are singletons and the top ten take around 43%. The source of this sequence is an adult man with Graves' ophthalmopathy. Sequencing was carried out using peripheral blood. The chain uses TRBV12-3 or TRBV12-4 and TRBJ2-5; D is perhaps TRBD1 (5 bases). The DNA for the CDR3 is TGTGCCATCGCGTATGCAGGGCCCCGGGAGACCCAGTACTTC. It encodes CAIAYAGPRETQYF.